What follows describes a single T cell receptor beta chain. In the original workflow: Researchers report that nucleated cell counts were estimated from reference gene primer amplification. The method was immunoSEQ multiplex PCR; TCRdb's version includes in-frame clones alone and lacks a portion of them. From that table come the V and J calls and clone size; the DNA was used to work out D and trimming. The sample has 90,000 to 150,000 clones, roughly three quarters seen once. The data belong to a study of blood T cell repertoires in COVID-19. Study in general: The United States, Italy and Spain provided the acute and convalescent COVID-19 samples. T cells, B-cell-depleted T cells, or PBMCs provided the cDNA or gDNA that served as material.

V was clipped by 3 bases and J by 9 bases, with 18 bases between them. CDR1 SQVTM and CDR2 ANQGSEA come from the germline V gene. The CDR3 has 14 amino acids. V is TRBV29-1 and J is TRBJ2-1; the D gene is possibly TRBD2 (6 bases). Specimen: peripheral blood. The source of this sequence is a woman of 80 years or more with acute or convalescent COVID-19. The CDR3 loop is CSVEGQGGFGEQFF. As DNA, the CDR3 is TGCAGCGTTGAGGGGCAGGGAGGTTTCGGTGAGCAGTTCTTC.